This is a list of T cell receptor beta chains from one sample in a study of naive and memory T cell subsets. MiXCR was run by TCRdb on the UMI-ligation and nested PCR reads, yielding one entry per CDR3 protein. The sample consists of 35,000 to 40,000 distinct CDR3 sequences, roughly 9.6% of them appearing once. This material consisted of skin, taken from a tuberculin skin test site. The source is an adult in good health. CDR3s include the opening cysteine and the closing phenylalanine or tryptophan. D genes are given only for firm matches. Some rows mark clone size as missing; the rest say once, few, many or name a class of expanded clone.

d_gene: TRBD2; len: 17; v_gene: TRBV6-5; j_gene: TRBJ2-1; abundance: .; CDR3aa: CASSHSPLAGLGDEQFF; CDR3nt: TGTGCCAGCAGTCACTCCCCTCTAGCGGGTCTCGGAGATGAGCAGTTCTTC
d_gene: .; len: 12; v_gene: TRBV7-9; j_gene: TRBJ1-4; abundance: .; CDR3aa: CASSLSGDKLFF; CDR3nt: TGTGCCAGCAGCTTATCGGGGGACAAATTGTTTTTT
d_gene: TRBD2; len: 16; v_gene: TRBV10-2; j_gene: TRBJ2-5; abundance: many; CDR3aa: CASKPGLALNQETQYF; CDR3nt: TGCGCCAGCAAGCCAGGACTAGCCTTAAACCAAGAGACCCAGTACTTC
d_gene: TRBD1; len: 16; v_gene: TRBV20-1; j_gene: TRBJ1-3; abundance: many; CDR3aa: CSARDDRGGSGNTIYF; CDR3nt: TGCAGTGCTAGAGACGACAGGGGCGGCTCTGGAAACACCATATATTTT
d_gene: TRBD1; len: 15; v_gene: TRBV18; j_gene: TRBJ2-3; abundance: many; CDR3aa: CASSPRTGGTDTQYF; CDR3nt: TGTGCCAGCTCACCCCGGACAGGGGGGACAGATACGCAGTATTTT
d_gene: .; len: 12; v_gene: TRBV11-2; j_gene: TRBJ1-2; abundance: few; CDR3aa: CASSLEGRGYTF; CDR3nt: TGTGCCAGCAGCTTAGAAGGCAGAGGGTACACCTTC
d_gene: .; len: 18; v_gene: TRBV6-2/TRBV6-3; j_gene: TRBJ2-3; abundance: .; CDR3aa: CASSYAVVRTGQRDTQYF; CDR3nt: TGTGCCAGCAGTTACGCCGTCGTACGCACAGGCCAGCGGGATACGCAGTATTTT
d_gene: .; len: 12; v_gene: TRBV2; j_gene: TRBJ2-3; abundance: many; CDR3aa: CASSSNTDTQYF; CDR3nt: TGTGCCAGCAGTTCAAACACAGATACGCAGTATTTT
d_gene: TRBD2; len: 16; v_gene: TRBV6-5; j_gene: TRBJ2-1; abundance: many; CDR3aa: CASRYRGEIDYNEQFF; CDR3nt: TGTGCCAGCAGATATCGGGGGGAAATCGACTACAATGAGCAGTTCTTC
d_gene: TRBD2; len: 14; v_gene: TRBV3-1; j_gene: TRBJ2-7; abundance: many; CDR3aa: CASSPIAGGGEQYF; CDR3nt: TGTGCCAGCAGCCCGATAGCGGGAGGTGGCGAGCAGTACTTC